Presented here are 17 T cell receptor beta chains from one specimen sequenced in a study of tumor-infiltrating lymphocytes in primary liver carcinoma. A primer matching the constant region was used to make TCR beta cDNA from around 460 ng of total RNA. Researchers made the TCR beta libraries by running three nested multiplex PCR rounds with slightly modified ARM-PCR. Running around 10 cycles apiece, the first two PCR rounds relied on TRBV1-TRBV30 forward primers together with a C-beta reverse primer. MiXCR, run by TCRdb on the multiplex PCR reads, gives a single entry per CDR3 protein. This repertoire shows approximately 110,000 distinct CDR3 sequences, around 60% found once; its top ten account for more than 7%. RNA and DNA were co-extracted from 20-30 mg of unsorted bulk tissue. Sequenced input: liver tumor tissue from sampling region 3. Subset: tumor region T3, left-lateral pole. The source is a woman aged 60-75 years with primary liver carcinoma and hepatitis B virus infection.

This clonotype was observed a handful of times. One junction end does not reproduce the germline sequence, and a read error may be involved. This chain connects TRBV7-8 to TRBJ1-3, with a possible D match to TRBD1 (6 bases). The germline CDR1 and CDR2 sequences are SGHVS and FQNEAQ. The CDR3 is made up of 16 amino acids. The CDR3 spells CASSLVRGPSGNTICF. The CDR3 region has the DNA TGTGCCAGCAGCTTGGTACGGGGGCCATCTGGAAACACCATATGTTTT. Together with reference TRBV7-8 and TRBJ1-3, the CDR3 gives the full variable domain: GAGVSQSPRYKVAKRGQDVALRCDPISGHVSLFWYQQALGQGPEFLTYFQNEAQLDKSGLPSDRFFAERPEGSVSTLKIQRTQQEDSAVYLCASSLVRGPSGNTICFGEGSWLTVV.

This clonotype showed up many times. V and J are TRBV28 and TRBJ1-2; D call uncertain. V was cut by 2 bases and J by 7 bases, with 14 bases left in between. The CDR3 runs to 14 residues. The germline gives CDR1 MDHEN, CDR2 SYDVKM. In DNA form, the CDR3 reads TGTGCCAGCAGTTTAACCTGGGATGGCAGTGGCTACACCTTC. Protein product: CASSLTWDGSGYTF.

Notes on this clonotype: One junction end does not reproduce the germline sequence, and a read error may be involved. V usage is TRBV11-2 and J usage is TRBJ2-3, with unresolved D. The CDR3 length is 14 residues. Germline V CDR1 and CDR2: SGHAT, FQNNGV. CDR3 sequence (DNA): TGTGCCAGCGGCTTGCTCCCGAGCACAGATAGGCAGTATTTT. Encoded protein: CASGLLPSTDRQYF.

A remark on this clonotype: A much larger clone is a single base away; this may be a read error. The rearrangement uses TRBV5-4 and TRBJ2-7; no reliable D call. Germline loops: CDR1 SGHNT, CDR2 YYREEE (reference sequence). This CDR3 comprises 13 residues. V lost 6 bases and J 4 bases, leaving 14 bases between the germline ends. In nucleotides, the CDR3 is TGTGCCAGCAACCAACAGCACGGGTACGAGCAGTACTTC. This gives the protein CASNQQHGYEQYF.

Comments on this clonotype: Sequence at one end of the junction differs from germline and may be a read error. This sequence joins TRBV12-3 or TRBV12-4 and TRBJ1-1; no reliable D call. CDR3 length equals 13 residues. The CDR3 DNA sequence: TGTGCCAGCATAGGGTGTCTGAACACTGAAGCTTTATTT. Encoded protein: CASIGCLNTEALF.

On this clonotype itself: The junction departs from germline at one end; a sequencing error may be responsible. The chain combines TRBV29-1 with TRBJ1-5; possible D gene TRBD1, 6 bases. The CDR3 is 13 amino acids. The V gene's germline CDR1 is SQVTM and CDR2 ANQGSEA. The CDR3 region has the DNA TGCAACGTTGGAGGGGGGTGGAATCAGCCCCAGCATTTT. It encodes CNVGGGWNQPQHF.

Of note for this clonotype: A much larger clone lies one base from this, so it may be a read error. The chain links TRBV7-9 to TRBJ2-7; D is perhaps TRBD1 or TRBD2 (5 bases each). Germline V gives CDR1 SEHNR, CDR2 FQNEAQ (reference sequence). This CDR3 has 11 amino acids. V shed 6 bases and J shed 5 bases, with 8 bases lying between them. Here the CDR3 reads CASRRGDEQYF. The CDR3 bases are TGTGCCAGCAGGAGGGGAGACGAGCAGTACTTC.

CDR3 sequence (DNA): TGCGCCAGCGGCTATCCCACCGGGCCATACAGAGGAAGGAGTTCCTACAATGAGCAGTTCTTC. Its protein product is CASGYPTGPYRGRSSYNEQFF. The J gene is TRBJ2-1, the V gene TRBV5-1; no clear D. CDR3 length: 21 amino acids. V shed 7 bases and J shed 1 base, with 33 bases lying between them. Germline loops: CDR1 SGHRS, CDR2 YFSETQ. Full variable domain (missing parts from reference TRBV5-1 and TRBJ2-1): KAGVTQTPRYLIKTRGQQVTLSCSPISGHRSVSWYQQTPGQGLQFLFEYFSETQRNKGNFPGRFSGRQFSNSRSEMNVSTLELGDSALYLCASGYPTGPYRGRSSYNEQFFGPGTRLTVL.

This clonotype was counted ten times or more. The chain carries TRBV29-1 and TRBJ2-5; D gene ambiguous. Germline V gives CDR1 SQVTM, CDR2 ANQGSEA. The CDR3 is made up of 14 amino acids. Trimming removed 5 bases from V and 2 bases from J, with 15 bases in between. The CDR3 loop reads CSVPDWILQETQYF. DNA of the CDR3: TGCAGCGTTCCCGACTGGATACTACAAGAGACCCAGTACTTC. Based on the CDR3 plus reference TRBV29-1 and TRBJ2-5, the full variable domain is SAVISQKPSRDICQRGTSLTIQCQVDSQVTMMFWYRQQPGQSLTLIATANQGSEATYESGFVIDKFPISRPNLTFSTLTVSNMSPEDSSIYLCSVPDWILQETQYFGPGTRLLVL.

This clonotype was seen only a few times. V gene TRBV25-1 combines with J gene TRBJ2-7; D is undetermined. V lost 3 bases, J lost 2 bases, and 14 bases lay in between. Germline V lookup: CDR1 MGHDK, CDR2 SYGVNS. The CDR3 runs to 15 residues. For the CDR3, the DNA is TGTGCCAGCAGTGAGGGGTGGGCAGTTACCTACGAGCAGTACTTC. The encoded protein is CASSEGWAVTYEQYF.

In its sample, this clonotype was seen a few times. A single base separates this from a much larger clone, so it may be a read error. The chain combines TRBV7-8 with TRBJ2-7; D remains ambiguous. The CDR3 length is 12 residues. Per germline, CDR1 SGHVS and CDR2 FQNEAQ. Trimming took off 5 bases at V and 7 bases at J, with 12 bases between the two ends. In nucleotides, the CDR3 is TGTGCCAGCAGCCCCAGGCACTGGGAGCAGTACTTC. It translates to CASSPRHWEQYF.

A word on this clonotype: Likely a read error: the CDR3 ends without its conserved phenylalanine or tryptophan. V gene TRBV11-2 combines with J gene TRBJ2-1, with D possibly being TRBD2 (6 bases). The CDR3 is 15 amino acids. The germline gives CDR1 SGHAT, CDR2 FQNNGV. CDR3 bases: TGCGCCAGCACCTTAGAGGGAGGAAGTATCGGTGAGCAGTTCCTC. This encodes CASTLEGGSIGEQFL.

In its sample, this clonotype was seen many times. The DNA for the CDR3 is TGTGCCAGCAGCTCCACCCGGGACAGGGTGTCAGGGGCTTTCTTT. It yields the protein CASSSTRDRVSGAFF. The V and J genes are TRBV6-5 and TRBJ1-1; 9 bases are shared with TRBD1. After removal of 6 bases from V and 11 bases from J, the junction contained 16 bases not matched to a gene. The CDR3 covers 15 residues. The V gene's germline CDR1 is MNHEY and CDR2 SVGAGI.

On this clonotype: At one end the junction does not follow the germline gene, possibly because of a read error. The rearrangement uses TRBV5-1 and TRBJ2-7, with D hard to call. This CDR3 is built from 15 residues. In germline, CDR1 is SGHRS, CDR2 YFSETQ. The CDR3 loop is CASSPATMSSYEEYF. CDR3 sequence (DNA): TGCGCCAGCAGCCCCGCGACGATGAGCTCCTACGAGGAGTACTTC.

In this sample, this clonotype turned up many times. The rearrangement uses TRBV29-1 and TRBJ1-1; a weak D match, TRBD1 (6 bases). The V and J ends lost 7 bases and 3 bases respectively, with 18 bases between them. This CDR3 is built from 14 residues. In germline, CDR1 is SQVTM, CDR2 ANQGSEA. The CDR3: CSGKTGWGDTEAFF. The CDR3 coding sequence is TGCAGCGGTAAGACAGGTTGGGGCGACACTGAAGCTTTCTTT.

V gene TRBV30 combines with J gene TRBJ2-3; no definite D call. The CDR3 is 15 residues long. The germline CDR1 and CDR2 sequences are GTSNPN and SVGIG (reference sequence). Trimming removed 0 bases at V and 1 base at J, with 11 bases between. Here the CDR3 DNA reads TGTGCCTGGAGTGTACTGACGGGCCGCACAGATACGCAGTATTTT. This sequence encodes CAWSVLTGRTDTQYF.

The chain combines TRBV11-3 with TRBJ2-7; D may correspond to TRBD1 or TRBD2 (6 bases each). Germline V lookup: CDR1 SGHNT, CDR2 YENEEA. Trimming took 6 bases from V and 3 from J, leaving 18 bases between them. The CDR3 is 15 amino acids. CDR3 sequence reads: CASSPGTGGSYEQYF. The CDR3 bases are TGTGCCAGCAGTCCCGGGACTGGGGGCAGCTACGAGCAGTACTTC.